This T cell receptor (beta chain) was documented in a study of cytomegalovirus exposure and HLA in healthy donors. The CDR3 extends over 15 amino acids. The germline CDR1 and CDR2 sequences are SGHNT and YYREEE (reference sequence). Trimming left V 5 bases short and J 3 bases short, with 18 bases between. From the 120-subject validation cohort, which was separate from the approximately 700-subject first cohort, the donors were drawn. Study results and limitations: High specificity and sensitivity for cytomegalovirus status were reported for the classifier. The study labeled fewer than 200 TCR beta chains cytomegalovirus-associated.

Details on this clone: Antigen unknown.

This table comes from immunoSEQ multiplex PCR, and its TCRdb copy is limited to in-frame clones, with some not included. The data show some 260,000 clones, with around 91% seen just once and 3.1% held by the top ten. The TCR was taken from a woman aged 25-40 years in good health and CMV-seronegative. The sample consisted of PBMCs. V gene TRBV5-4 combines with J gene TRBJ2-7; D perhaps matches TRBD2 (6 bases). The DNA of the CDR3 is TGTGCCAGCAGTAATCCGGGACTGCTCAACTACGAGCAGTACTTC. It codes for CASSNPGLLNYEQYF.